Sequencing of this T cell receptor beta chain was carried out in a study of cytomegalovirus exposure and HLA in healthy donors. Germline lookup yields CDR1 MNHEY and CDR2 SMNVEV (reference sequence). Losses at the gene ends were 2 bases for V and 5 bases for J; bases not matched to a gene: 5. The CDR3 has 16 residues. The table lists this clone with a count of one. The PCR ran on 60 Vbeta and 13 Jbeta primers. Assay: immunoSEQ multiplex PCR; the TCRdb copy retains only in-frame clones and omits some. The sample carries about 110,000 clones, about 59% recorded once. What was sequenced was PBMCs. The chain uses TRBV27 and TRBJ2-2; TRBD2 aligns across 10 bases. This receptor was taken from a man aged 30-40 years in good health and CMV-seropositive. The CDR3 is CASSLLLAGVTGELFF. CDR3 nucleotides: TGTGCCAGCAGTTTACTTCTAGCGGGGGTAACCGGGGAGCTGTTTTTT.